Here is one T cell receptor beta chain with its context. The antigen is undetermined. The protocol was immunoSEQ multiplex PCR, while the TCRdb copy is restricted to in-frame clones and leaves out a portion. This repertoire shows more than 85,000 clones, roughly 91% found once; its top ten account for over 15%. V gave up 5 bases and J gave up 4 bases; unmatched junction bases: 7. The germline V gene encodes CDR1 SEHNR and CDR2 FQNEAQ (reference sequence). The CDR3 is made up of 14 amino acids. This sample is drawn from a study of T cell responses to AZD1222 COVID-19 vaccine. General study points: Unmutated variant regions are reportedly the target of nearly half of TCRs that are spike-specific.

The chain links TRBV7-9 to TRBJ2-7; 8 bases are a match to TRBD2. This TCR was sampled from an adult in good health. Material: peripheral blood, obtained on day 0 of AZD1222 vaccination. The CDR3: CASSKAGVGYEQYF. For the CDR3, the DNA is TGTGCCAGCAGCAAAGCGGGAGTCGGGTACGAGCAGTACTTC.